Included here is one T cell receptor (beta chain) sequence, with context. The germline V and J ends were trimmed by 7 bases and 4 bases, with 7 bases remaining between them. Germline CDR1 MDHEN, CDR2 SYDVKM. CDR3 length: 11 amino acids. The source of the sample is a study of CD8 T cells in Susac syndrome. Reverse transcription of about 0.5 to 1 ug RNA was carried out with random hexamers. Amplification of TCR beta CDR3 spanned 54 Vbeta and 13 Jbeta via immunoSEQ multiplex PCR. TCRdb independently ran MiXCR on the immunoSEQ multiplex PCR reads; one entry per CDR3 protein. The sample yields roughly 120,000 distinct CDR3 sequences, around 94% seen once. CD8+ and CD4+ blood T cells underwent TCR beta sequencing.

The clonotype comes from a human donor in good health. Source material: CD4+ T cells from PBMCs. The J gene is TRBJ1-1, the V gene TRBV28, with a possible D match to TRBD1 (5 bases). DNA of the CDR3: TGTGCCAGCATGGGGGGCACTGAAGCTTTCTTT. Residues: CASMGGTEAFF. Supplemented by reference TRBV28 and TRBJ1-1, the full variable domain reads DVKVTQSSRYLVKRTGEKVFLECVQDMDHENMFWYRQDPGLGLRLIYFSYDVKMKEKGDIPEGYSVSREKKERFSLILESASTNQTSMYLCASMGGTEAFFGQGTRLTVV.